The 14 T cell receptor beta chains below come from one sample, sequenced in a study of PD-1 blockade in classical Hodgkin lymphoma. Here immunoSEQ multiplex PCR was the method, and the copy in TCRdb shows in-frame clones only, minus some. The profile shows several thousand clones, more than 70% of them singletons. Time point noted: cycle 4 day 1 (C4D1), after 5 to 7 weeks of nivolumab. Every patient was affected by relapse after autologous stem cell transplantation, while exposure to brentuximab vedotin was not uniform. The specimen was peripheral blood mononuclear cells (PBMCs), collected before the fourth cycle of nivolumab. These receptors were obtained from a human donor with classical Hodgkin lymphoma.

The chain is built from TRBV5-6 and TRBJ2-1; D gene unclear. Trimming left V 4 bases short and J 5 bases short, with 7 bases between. CDR1 SGHDT and CDR2 YYEEEE come from the germline V gene. The CDR3 consists of 12 residues. CDR3 in DNA: TGTGCCAGCAGCCCGACTGACAATGAGCAGTTCTTC. This sequence encodes CASSPTDNEQFF.

V usage is TRBV7-2 and J usage is TRBJ2-3; TRBD1 or TRBD2 may be the D gene (5 bases each). Per germline, CDR1 SGHTA and CDR2 FQGNSA. This CDR3 has 12 residues. V lost 5 bases, J lost 10 bases, and 13 bases lay in between. This CDR3 is CASSVGTPPQYF. CDR3 nucleotides: TGTGCCAGCAGCGTTGGGACCCCGCCGCAGTATTTT.

The chain joins TRBV5-1 to TRBJ2-1; TRBD2 agrees at 7 bases. V lost 7 bases and J lost 3; bases outside the gene matches: 10. This CDR3 region has 15 residues. Germline CDR1 is SGHRS and CDR2 is YFSETQ. The CDR3 loop reads CASSPPSGFYNEQFF. The CDR3 nucleotides read TGCGCCAGCTCCCCCCCTAGCGGTTTCTACAATGAGCAGTTCTTC.

The chain is built from TRBV13 and TRBJ2-5; weak D call: TRBD2 (6 bases). V was cut by 4 bases and J by 5 bases, with 20 bases left in between. CDR1 and CDR2 (germline): PRHDT, FYEKMQ (reference sequence). This CDR3 has 16 amino acids. The CDR3 nucleotides are TGTGCCAGCAGCTCCCGGGGGACCGTTCGGTTGGAGACCCAGTACTTC. As protein: CASSSRGTVRLETQYF.

This chain joins TRBV29-1 and TRBJ1-1; 9 positions match TRBD1. The CDR3 spans 12 residues. The V segment lost 4 bases and the J segment 10 bases; nucleotides outside the gene matches: 7. Germline V gene data show CDR1 as SQVTM and CDR2 as ANQGSEA. The CDR3 spells CSVVWGTGRAFF. Written as DNA, the CDR3 is TGCAGCGTTGTGTGGGGGACAGGGAGAGCTTTCTTT.

The chain combines TRBV19 with TRBJ1-5, with a weak D call TRBD1 (6 bases). With 1 base removed from V and 5 bases from J, the gap between germline ends came to 15 bases. The CDR3 spans 16 residues. Germline assignment: CDR1 LNHDA and CDR2 SQIVND (reference sequence). The CDR3 loop is CASSIGRVRGDQPQHF. The CDR3 bases are TGTGCCAGTAGTATAGGGCGGGTGAGGGGGGATCAGCCCCAGCATTTT.

The V and J genes are TRBV10-3 and TRBJ2-1; D gene uncertain. The CDR3 extends over 12 amino acids. Trimming took off 7 bases at V and 5 bases at J, with 9 bases between the two ends. Germline CDR1 reads ENHRY; CDR2 reads SYGVKD. CDR3 DNA sequence: TGTGCCATCAATGGTAATGACAATGAGCAGTTCTTC. This gives the protein CAINGNDNEQFF.

This chain connects TRBV7-8 to TRBJ2-1; 10 bases are shared with TRBD2. The CDR3 extends over 15 amino acids. Per the germline V gene, CDR1 is SGHVS and CDR2 is FQNEAQ. Trimming removed 4 bases from V and 5 bases from J; junction bases left unmatched: 5. As DNA, the CDR3 is TGTGCCAGCAGCTCCTGGACTAGCGGTGACAATGAGCAGTTCTTC. Translation gives CASSSWTSGDNEQFF. The variable domain in full, completed from reference TRBV7-8 and TRBJ2-1, reads GAGVSQSPRYKVAKRGQDVALRCDPISGHVSLFWYQQALGQGPEFLTYFQNEAQLDKSGLPSDRFFAERPEGSVSTLKIQRTQQEDSAVYLCASSSWTSGDNEQFFGPGTRLTVL.

The rearrangement joins TRBV7-2 to TRBJ2-5; TRBD2 aligns across 14 bases. The CDR3 covers 15 residues. The ends lost 11 bases at V and 4 bases at J; junction bases unmatched: 9. Germline loops: CDR1 SGHTA, CDR2 FQGNSA. CDR3 nucleotides: TGTGCCTCCGGGACTAGCGGGAGCCGAAGAGAGACCCAGTACTTC. Protein product: CASGTSGSRRETQYF.

The chain has TRBV7-9 and TRBJ2-5; D perhaps matches TRBD2 (5 bases). The CDR3 spans 13 residues. The germline gives CDR1 SEHNR, CDR2 FQNEAQ (reference sequence). The germline V and J ends were trimmed by 2 bases and 3 bases, with 7 bases remaining between them. The CDR3 region has the DNA TGTGCCAGCAGCTTATCAGCGGAAGAGACCCAGTACTTC. Translated: CASSLSAEETQYF.

This clone came up once. The genes are TRBV13 and TRBJ2-6; the D gene is possibly TRBD1 (6 bases). With 1 base removed from V and 0 bases from J, the gap between germline ends came to 13 bases. Germline lookup yields CDR1 PRHDT and CDR2 FYEKMQ (reference sequence). CDR3 size: 18 residues. The CDR3 nucleotides read TGTGCCAGCAGCTTAGTGGGGGCACTCAACTCTGGGGCCAACGTCCTGACTTTC. Translation gives CASSLVGALNSGANVLTF.

This clone has a handful of counts. The chain carries TRBV4-3 and TRBJ2-6; 10 bases are a match to TRBD1. CDR3 length: 19 residues. With V trimmed by 4 bases and J by 0 bases, 9 bases remained unmatched. Germline V CDR1 and CDR2: LGHNA, YSLEER. CDR3 in DNA: TGCGCCAGCAGCCGAAGAAGGACAGGGGGAAGCTCTGGGGCCAACGTCCTGACTTTC. Its protein product is CASSRRRTGGSSGANVLTF.

The chain couples TRBV18 to TRBJ1-4; D is uncertain. Trimming left V 2 bases short and J 7 bases short, with 5 bases between. This CDR3 contains 12 residues. Germline-derived CDR1 and CDR2 are KGHSH and LQKENI. CDR3 region: CASSPKFEKLFF. For the CDR3, the DNA is TGTGCCAGCTCACCAAAGTTTGAAAAACTGTTTTTT.

This chain connects TRBV11-2 to TRBJ1-2; the D is unclear. Trimming cost V 0 bases and J 0 bases, with 8 bases left between them. The CDR3 contains 15 residues. Germline V lookup: CDR1 SGHAT, CDR2 FQNNGV. The CDR3 here is CASSLDPYSNYGYTF. The CDR3 region has the DNA TGTGCCAGCAGCTTAGATCCTTATTCTAACTATGGCTACACCTTC.